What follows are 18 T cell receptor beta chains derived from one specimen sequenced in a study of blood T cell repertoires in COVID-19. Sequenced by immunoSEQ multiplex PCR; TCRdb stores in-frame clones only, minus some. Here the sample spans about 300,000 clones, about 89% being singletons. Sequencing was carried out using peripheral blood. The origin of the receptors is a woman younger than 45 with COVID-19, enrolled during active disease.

The CDR3 reads CASSKRENWREPLTEQYF. DNA for the CDR3: TGTGCCAGCAGCAAAAGAGAGAACTGGAGGGAGCCCCTTACCGAGCAGTACTTC. The genes are TRBV21-1 and TRBJ2-7; the D segment call TRBD2 is taken from the table without a DNA check. TRBV21-1 is noted as a pseudogene. CDR3 length: 18 amino acids.

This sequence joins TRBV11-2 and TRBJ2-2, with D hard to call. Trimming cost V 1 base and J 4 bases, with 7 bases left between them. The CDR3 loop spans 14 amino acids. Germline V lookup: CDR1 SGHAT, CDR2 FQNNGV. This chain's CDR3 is CASSLVSSTGELFF. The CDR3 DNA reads TGTGCCAGCAGCTTAGTCTCCAGCACCGGGGAGCTGTTTTTT. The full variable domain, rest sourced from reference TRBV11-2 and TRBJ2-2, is EAGVAQSPRYKIIEKRQSVAFWCNPISGHATLYWYQQILGQGPKLLIQFQNNGVVDDSQLPKDRFSAERLKGVDSTLKIQPAKLEDSAVYLCASSLVSSTGELFFGEGSRLTVL.

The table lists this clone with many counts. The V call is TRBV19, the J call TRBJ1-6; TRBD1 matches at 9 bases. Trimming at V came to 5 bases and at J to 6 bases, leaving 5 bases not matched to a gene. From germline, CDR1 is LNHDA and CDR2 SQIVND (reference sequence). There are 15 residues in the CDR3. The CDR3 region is CASSVDRGGNSPLHF. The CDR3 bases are TGTGCCAGTAGTGTGGACAGGGGAGGTAATTCACCCCTCCACTTT.

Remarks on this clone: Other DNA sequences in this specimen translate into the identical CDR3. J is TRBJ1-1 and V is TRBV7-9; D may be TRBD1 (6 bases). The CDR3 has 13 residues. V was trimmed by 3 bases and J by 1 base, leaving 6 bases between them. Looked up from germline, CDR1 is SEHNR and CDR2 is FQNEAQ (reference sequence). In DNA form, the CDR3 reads TGTGCCAGCAGCTTGGGACAGAACACTGAAGCTTTCTTT. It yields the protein CASSLGQNTEAFF.

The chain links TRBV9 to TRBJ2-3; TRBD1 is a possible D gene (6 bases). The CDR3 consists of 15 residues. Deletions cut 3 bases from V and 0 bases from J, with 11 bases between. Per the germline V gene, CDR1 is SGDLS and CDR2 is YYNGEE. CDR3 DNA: TGTGCCAGCAGCGGGACAGCTACCAGCACAGATACGCAGTATTTT. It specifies CASSGTATSTDTQYF.

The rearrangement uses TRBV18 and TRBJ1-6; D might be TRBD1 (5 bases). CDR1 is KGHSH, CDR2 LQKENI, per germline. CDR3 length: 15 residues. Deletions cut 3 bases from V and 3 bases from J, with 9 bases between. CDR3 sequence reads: CASSPQTVYNSPLHF. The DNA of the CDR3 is TGTGCCAGCTCACCCCAGACAGTCTATAATTCACCCCTCCACTTT.

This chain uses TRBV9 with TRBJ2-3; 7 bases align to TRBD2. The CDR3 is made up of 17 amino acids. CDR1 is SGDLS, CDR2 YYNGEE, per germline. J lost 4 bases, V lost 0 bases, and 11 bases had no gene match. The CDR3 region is CASSVALAGVFPDTQYF. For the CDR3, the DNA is TGTGCCAGCAGCGTAGCTCTCGCGGGAGTCTTTCCAGATACGCAGTATTTT.

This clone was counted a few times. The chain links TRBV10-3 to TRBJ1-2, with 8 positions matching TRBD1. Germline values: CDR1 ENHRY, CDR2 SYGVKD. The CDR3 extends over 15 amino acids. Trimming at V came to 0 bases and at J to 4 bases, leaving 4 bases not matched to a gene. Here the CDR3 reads CAISESRGLGYGYTF. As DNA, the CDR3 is TGTGCCATCAGTGAGTCCAGGGGGCTAGGCTATGGCTACACCTTC.

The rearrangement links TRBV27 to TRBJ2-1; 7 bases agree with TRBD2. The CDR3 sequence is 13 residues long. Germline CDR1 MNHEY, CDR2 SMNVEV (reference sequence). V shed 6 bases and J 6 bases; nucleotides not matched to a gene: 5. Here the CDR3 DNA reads TGTGCCAGCAGCCAATCGGGGGGCAATGAGCAGTTCTTC. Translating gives CASSQSGGNEQFF.

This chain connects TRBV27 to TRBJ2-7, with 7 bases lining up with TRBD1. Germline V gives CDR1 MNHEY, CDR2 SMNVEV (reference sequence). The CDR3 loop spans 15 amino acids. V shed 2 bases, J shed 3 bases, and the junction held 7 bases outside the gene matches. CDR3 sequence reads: CASSLAGGFSYEQYF. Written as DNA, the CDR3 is TGTGCCAGCAGTTTAGCAGGGGGTTTTAGCTACGAGCAGTACTTC.

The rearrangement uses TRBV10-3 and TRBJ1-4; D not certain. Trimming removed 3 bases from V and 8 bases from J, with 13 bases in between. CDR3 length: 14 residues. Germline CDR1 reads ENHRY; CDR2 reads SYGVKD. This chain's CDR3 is CAISEGGIPEKLFF. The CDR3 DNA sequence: TGTGCCATCAGTGAAGGAGGAATACCCGAAAAACTGTTTTTT.

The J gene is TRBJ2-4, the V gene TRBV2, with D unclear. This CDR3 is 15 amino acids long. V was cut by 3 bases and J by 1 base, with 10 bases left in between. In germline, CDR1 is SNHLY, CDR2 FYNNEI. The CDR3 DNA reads TGTGCCAGCAGTGACGAGGCATCGGCCAAAAACATTCAGTACTTC. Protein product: CASSDEASAKNIQYF.

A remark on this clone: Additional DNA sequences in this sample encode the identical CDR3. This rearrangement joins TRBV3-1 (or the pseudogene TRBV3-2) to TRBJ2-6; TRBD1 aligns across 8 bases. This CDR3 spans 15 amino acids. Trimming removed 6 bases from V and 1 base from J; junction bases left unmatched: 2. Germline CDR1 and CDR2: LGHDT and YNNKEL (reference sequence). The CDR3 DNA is TGTGCCAGCAGTCACAGGGGGTCTGGGGCCAACGTCCTGACTTTC. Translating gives CASSHRGSGANVLTF.

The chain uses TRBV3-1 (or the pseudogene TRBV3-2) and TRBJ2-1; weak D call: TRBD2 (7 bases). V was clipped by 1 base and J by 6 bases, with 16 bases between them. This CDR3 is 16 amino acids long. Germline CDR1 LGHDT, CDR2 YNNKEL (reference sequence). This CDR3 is CASSQGGGALSNEQFF. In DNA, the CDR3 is TGTGCCAGCAGCCAAGGTGGGGGGGCATTGAGCAATGAGCAGTTCTTC.

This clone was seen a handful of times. The CDR3 sequence is CASSRDWEEYNEQFF. The CDR3 region has the DNA TGCGCCAGCAGCCGGGACTGGGAAGAATACAATGAGCAGTTCTTC. V and J are TRBV5-1 and TRBJ2-1; D may be TRBD2 (6 bases). The CDR3 contains 15 residues. Germline V gives CDR1 SGHRS, CDR2 YFSETQ. V was pared by 4 bases and J by 4 bases, with 15 bases between.

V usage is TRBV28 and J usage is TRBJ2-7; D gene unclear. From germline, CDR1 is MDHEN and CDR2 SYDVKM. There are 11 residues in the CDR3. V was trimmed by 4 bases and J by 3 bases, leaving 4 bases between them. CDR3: CASSSNYEQYF. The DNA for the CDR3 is TGTGCCAGCAGTTCAAACTACGAGCAGTACTTC.

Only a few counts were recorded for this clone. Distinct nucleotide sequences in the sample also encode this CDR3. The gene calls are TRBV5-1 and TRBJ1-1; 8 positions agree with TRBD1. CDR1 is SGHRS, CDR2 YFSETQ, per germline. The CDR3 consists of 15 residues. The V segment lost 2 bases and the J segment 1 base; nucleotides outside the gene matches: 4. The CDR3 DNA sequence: TGCGCCAGCAGCTTAACCGGGACAGGGAACACTGAAGCTTTCTTT. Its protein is CASSLTGTGNTEAFF.

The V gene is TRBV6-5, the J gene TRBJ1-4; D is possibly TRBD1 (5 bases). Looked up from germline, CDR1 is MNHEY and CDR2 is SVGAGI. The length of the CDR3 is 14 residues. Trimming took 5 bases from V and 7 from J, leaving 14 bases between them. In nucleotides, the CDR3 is TGTGCCAGCAGTCCAGGGAGGCTGAGTGAAAAACTGTTTTTT. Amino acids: CASSPGRLSEKLFF.